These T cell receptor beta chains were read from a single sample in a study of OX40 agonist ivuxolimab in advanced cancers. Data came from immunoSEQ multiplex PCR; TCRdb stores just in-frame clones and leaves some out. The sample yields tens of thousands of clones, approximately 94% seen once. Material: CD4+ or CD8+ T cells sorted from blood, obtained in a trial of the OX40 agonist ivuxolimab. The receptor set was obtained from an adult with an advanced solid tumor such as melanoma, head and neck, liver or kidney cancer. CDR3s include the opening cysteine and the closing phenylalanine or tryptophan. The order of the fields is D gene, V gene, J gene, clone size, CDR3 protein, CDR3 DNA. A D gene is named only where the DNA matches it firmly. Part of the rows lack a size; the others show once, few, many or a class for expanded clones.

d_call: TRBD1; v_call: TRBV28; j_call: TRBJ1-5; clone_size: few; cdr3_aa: CASSLQGAGQPQHF; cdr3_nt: TGTGCCAGCAGTTTACAGGGGGCGGGTCAGCCCCAGCATTTT
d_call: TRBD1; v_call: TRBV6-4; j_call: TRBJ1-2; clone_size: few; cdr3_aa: CASSDGQGAGGYTF; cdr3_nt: TGTGCCAGCAGTGACGGACAGGGGGCAGGTGGCTACACCTTC
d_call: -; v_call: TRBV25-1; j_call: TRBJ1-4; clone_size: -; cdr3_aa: CASSETTNEKLFF; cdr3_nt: TGTGCCAGCAGTGAAACAACTAATGAAAAACTGTTTTTT
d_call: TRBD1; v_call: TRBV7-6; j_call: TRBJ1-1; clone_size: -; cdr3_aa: CASSRTQGAEAFF; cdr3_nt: TGTGCCAGCAGCAGAACACAGGGGGCTGAAGCTTTCTTT
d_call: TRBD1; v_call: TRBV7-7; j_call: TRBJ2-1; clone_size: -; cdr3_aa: CASSPGTGGYSSYNEQFF; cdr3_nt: TGTGCCAGCAGCCCAGGGACAGGGGGCTACAGCTCCTACAATGAGCAGTTCTTC
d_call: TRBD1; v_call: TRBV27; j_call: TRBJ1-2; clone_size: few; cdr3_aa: CASRGTGGLGYTF; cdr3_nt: TGTGCCAGCAGGGGGACAGGGGGGCTTGGCTACACCTTC
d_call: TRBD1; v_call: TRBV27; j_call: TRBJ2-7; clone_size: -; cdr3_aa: CASSLSRTGAYEQYF; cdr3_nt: TGTGCCAGCAGTTTATCCCGGACAGGGGCCTACGAGCAGTACTTC
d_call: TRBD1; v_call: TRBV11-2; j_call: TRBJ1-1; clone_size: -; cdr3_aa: CASRSPPGQQDTEAFF; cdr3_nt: TGTGCCAGCAGATCTCCTCCGGGACAGCAAGATACTGAAGCTTTCTTT
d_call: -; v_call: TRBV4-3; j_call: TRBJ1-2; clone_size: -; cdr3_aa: CASSQDSANYGYTF; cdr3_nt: TGCGCCAGCAGCCAAGATTCGGCGAACTATGGCTACACCTTC
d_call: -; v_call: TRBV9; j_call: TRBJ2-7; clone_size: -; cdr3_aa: CASSFVDGSYEQYF; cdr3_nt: TGTGCCAGCAGCTTCGTGGACGGATCCTACGAGCAGTACTTC
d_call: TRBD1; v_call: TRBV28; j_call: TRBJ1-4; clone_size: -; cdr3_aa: CASRHQGALGEKLFF; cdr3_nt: TGTGCCAGCAGGCATCAGGGGGCGCTGGGTGAAAAACTGTTTTTT
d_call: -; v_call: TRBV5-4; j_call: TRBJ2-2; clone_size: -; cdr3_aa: CASSLVGVSGTGELFF; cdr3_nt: TGTGCCAGCAGCTTGGTAGGAGTTTCTGGCACCGGGGAGCTGTTTTTT
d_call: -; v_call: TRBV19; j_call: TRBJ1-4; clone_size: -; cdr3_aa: CASSIPGADEKLFF; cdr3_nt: TGTGCCAGTAGTATACCGGGGGCGGATGAAAAACTGTTTTTT
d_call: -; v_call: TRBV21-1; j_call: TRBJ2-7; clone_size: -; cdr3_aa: CASAFYEQYF; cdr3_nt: TGTGCCAGCGCATTCTACGAGCAGTACTTC
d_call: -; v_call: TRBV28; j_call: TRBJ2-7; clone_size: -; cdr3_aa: CASSPTQAYEQYF; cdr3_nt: TGTGCCAGCAGTCCGACCCAGGCCTACGAGCAGTACTTC
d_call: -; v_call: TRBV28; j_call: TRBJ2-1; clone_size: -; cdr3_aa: CASSFLGNEQFF; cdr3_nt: TGTGCCAGCAGTTTCCTGGGTAATGAGCAGTTCTTC
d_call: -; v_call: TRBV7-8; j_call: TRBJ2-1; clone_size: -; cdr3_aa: CASSLPGLNEQFF; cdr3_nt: TGTGCCAGCAGCTTGCCAGGACTCAATGAGCAGTTCTTC
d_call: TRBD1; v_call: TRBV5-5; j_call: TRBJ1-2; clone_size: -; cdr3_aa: CASSLGTGDRVYGYTF; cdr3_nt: TGTGCCAGCAGCTTAGGAACAGGGGATAGGGTCTATGGCTACACCTTC
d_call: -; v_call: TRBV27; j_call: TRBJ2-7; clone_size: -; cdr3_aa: CASSSGLPYEQYF; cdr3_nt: TGTGCCAGCAGTTCCGGGCTCCCCTACGAGCAGTACTTC
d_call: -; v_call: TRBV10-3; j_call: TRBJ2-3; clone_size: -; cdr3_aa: CANADTSTDTQYF; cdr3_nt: TGTGCCAACGCGGATACTAGCACAGATACGCAGTATTTT
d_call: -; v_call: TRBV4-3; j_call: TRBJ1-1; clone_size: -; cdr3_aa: CASSQGDTNTEAFF; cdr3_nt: TGCGCCAGCAGCCAAGGGGACACCAACACTGAAGCTTTCTTT
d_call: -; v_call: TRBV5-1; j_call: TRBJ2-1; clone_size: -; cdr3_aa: CASSTGQEIPGAAWPFF; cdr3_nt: TGCGCCAGCAGCACTGGACAGGAGATACCGGGGGCGGCATGGCCGTTCTTC
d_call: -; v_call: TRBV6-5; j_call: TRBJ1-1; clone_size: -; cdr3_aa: CASLLTGRTEAFF; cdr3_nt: TGTGCCAGCCTATTAACAGGGAGGACTGAAGCTTTCTTT
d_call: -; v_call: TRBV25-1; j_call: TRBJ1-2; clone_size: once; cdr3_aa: CAILLGAGSF; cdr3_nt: TGTGCCATCCTCCTCGGGGCGGGATCCTTC
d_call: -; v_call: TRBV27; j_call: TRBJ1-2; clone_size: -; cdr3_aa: CASSLLPDQPEGYTF; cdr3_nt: TGTGCCAGCAGTTTACTCCCGGATCAACCAGAGGGCTACACCTTC
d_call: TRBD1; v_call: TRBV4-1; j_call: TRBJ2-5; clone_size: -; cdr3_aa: CASSQSGQAETQYF; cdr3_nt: TGCGCCAGCAGCCAATCGGGACAGGCTGAGACCCAGTACTTC
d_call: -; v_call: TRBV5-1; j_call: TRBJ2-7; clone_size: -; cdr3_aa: CASSLAGQLSYEQYF; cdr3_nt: TGCGCCAGCAGCTTGGCCGGCCAGCTCTCCTACGAGCAGTACTTC
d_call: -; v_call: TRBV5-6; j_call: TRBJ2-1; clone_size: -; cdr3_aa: CASRESADDEQFF; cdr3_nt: TGTGCCAGCAGGGAGTCCGCGGACGATGAGCAGTTCTTC
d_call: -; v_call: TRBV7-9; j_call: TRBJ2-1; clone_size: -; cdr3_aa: CASSSSETSYNEQFF; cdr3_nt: TGTGCCAGCAGCTCGAGCGAAACCTCCTACAATGAGCAGTTCTTC
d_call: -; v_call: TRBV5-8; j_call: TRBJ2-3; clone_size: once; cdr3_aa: CASSNPTDTQYF; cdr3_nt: TGTGCCAGCAGCAACCCGACAGATACGCAGTATTTT
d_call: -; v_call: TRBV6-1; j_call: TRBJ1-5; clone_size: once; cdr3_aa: CASPLQDRSNQPQHF; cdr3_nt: TGTGCCAGCCCTCTCCAAGACAGGAGCAATCAGCCCCAGCATTTT
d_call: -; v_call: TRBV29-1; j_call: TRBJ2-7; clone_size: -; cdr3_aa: CSAQIGQGYEQYF; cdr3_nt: TGCAGCGCCCAAATCGGGCAGGGTTACGAGCAGTACTTC
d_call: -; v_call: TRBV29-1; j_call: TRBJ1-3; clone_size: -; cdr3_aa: CSVVFRGSGNTIYF; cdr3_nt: TGCAGCGTTGTTTTCAGGGGTTCAGGAAACACCATATATTTT
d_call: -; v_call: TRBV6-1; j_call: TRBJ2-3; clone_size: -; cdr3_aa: CASTPSRSYTDTQYF; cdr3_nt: TGTGCCAGCACTCCTAGTAGGTCCTACACAGATACGCAGTATTTT
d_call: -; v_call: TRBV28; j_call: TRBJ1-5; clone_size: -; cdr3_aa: CASSLGRTGNQPQHF; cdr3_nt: TGTGCCAGCAGTTTGGGGCGGACAGGCAATCAGCCCCAGCATTTT
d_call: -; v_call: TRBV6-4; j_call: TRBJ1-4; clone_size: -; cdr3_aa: CASSRELGEKLFF; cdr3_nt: TGTGCCAGCAGTAGGGAGTTGGGTGAAAAACTGTTTTTT
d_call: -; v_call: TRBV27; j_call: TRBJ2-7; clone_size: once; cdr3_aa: CASSLSKGSYEQYF; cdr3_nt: TGTGCCAGCAGTTTATCAAAGGGCTCCTACGAGCAGTACTTC
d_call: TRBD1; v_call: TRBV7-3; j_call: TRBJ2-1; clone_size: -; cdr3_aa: CASSFGQGSYPEQFF; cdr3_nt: TGTGCCAGCAGCTTTGGACAGGGATCCTACCCTGAGCAGTTCTTC
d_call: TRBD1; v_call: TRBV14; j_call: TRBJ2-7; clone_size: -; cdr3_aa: CASSQWQGAYEQYF; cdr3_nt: TGTGCCAGCAGCCAATGGCAGGGGGCCTACGAGCAGTACTTC
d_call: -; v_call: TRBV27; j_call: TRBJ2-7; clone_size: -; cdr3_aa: CASSLNGYGQYF; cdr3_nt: TGTGCCAGCAGTTTAAACGGCTACGGGCAGTACTTC
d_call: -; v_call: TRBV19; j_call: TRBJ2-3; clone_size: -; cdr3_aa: CASSNTRVTLSTDTQYF; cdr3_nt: TGTGCCAGTAGTAATACGAGGGTTACCCTGAGCACAGATACGCAGTATTTT
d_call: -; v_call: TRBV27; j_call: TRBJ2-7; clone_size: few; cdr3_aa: CASSVGQPFGGYEQYF; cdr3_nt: TGTGCCAGCAGTGTGGGACAACCCTTTGGCGGCTACGAGCAGTACTTC